This T cell receptor beta chain was documented in a study of T cell responses to AZD1222 COVID-19 vaccine. Study-level points and caveats: Among vaccine-associated CD4 TCRs, coverage spanned spike, with dominance at 160-218 and 743-854. Repertoire sampling was restricted to post-peak T cell response timepoints.

This CDR3 is 11 amino acids long. CDR1 is SGDLS, CDR2 YYNGEE, per germline. Between the trimmed V and J ends, which lost 3 bases and 7 bases, there was a span of 7 bases. Data came from immunoSEQ multiplex PCR; TCRdb stores just in-frame clones and leaves some out. The sample lists over 120,000 clones, 85% to 95% occurring once. Remarks on this clone: Its antigen is currently unknown.

This clonotype was sampled from an adult who had recovered from COVID-19. The chain employs TRBV9 and TRBJ1-2; no firm D call. Sequencing used peripheral blood, obtained after recovery from COVID-19. Here the CDR3 DNA reads TGTGCCAGCAGCGGAGGTCCTGGCTACACCTTC. Translated, it gives CASSGGPGYTF.